The rows below give T cell receptor beta chains drawn from one sample of a study of cytomegalovirus exposure and HLA in healthy donors. Measured with immunoSEQ multiplex PCR; TCRdb has only the in-frame clones, and not every one. Seen here are roughly 140,000 clones, about 88% observed once, and the top ten hold 8.7%. Sequences were obtained from PBMCs. The origin of the receptors is a man aged 18 to 30 in good health and CMV-seropositive. CDR3s include the opening cysteine and the closing phenylalanine or tryptophan. A D gene is named only where the DNA matches it firmly. Part of the rows lack a size; the others show once, few, many or a class for expanded clones.

TRBV19	once	TRBD2	TRBJ2-3	CASGMSGGGDTQYF	TGTGCCAGTGGGATGAGCGGGGGAGGGGATACGCAGTATTTT
TRBV5-1	once	-	TRBJ1-1	CASSLDRVTTEAFF	TGCGCCAGCAGCTTGGACAGGGTGACCACTGAAGCTTTCTTT
TRBV7-8	-	-	TRBJ1-5	CASSLAAQGFHQPQHF	TGTGCCAGCAGCTTAGCGGCTCAGGGATTCCATCAGCCCCAGCATTTT
TRBV4-1	once	-	TRBJ2-5	CASSQDLETQYF	TGCGCCAGCAGCCAAGACTTGGAGACCCAGTACTTC
TRBV10-3	once	-	TRBJ1-5	CATVQGPNQPQHF	TGTGCCACCGTACAGGGACCCAATCAGCCCCAGCATTTT
TRBV11-2	-	-	TRBJ2-2	CASSLLGGGTNTGELFF	TGTGCCAGCAGCTTACTCGGAGGAGGGACGAACACCGGGGAGCTGTTTTTT
TRBV28	once	-	TRBJ1-6	CASSLIQGSPLHF	TGTGCCAGCAGTTTAATCCAGGGCTCACCCCTCCACTTT
TRBV18	-	-	TRBJ2-1	CASSSGQLSMNEQFF	TGTGCCAGCTCATCAGGACAGTTGTCGATGAATGAGCAGTTCTTC
TRBV27	once	TRBD1	TRBJ2-6	CASSGTGVSGANVLTF	TGTGCCAGCAGCGGGACAGGGGTTTCTGGGGCCAACGTCCTGACTTTC
TRBV2	-	TRBD1	TRBJ2-5	CASSPDRGSETQYF	TGTGCCAGCAGTCCGGACAGGGGGTCGGAGACCCAGTACTTC
TRBV4-2	-	-	TRBJ2-7	CASSQVVSRDSYEQYF	TGTGCCAGCAGCCAAGTTGTTTCGCGGGACTCCTACGAGCAGTACTTC
TRBV11-3	-	TRBD1	TRBJ2-7	CASSSGDREAEQYF	TGTGCCAGCAGCTCCGGGGACAGGGAGGCCGAGCAGTACTTC
TRBV6-5	-	TRBD1	TRBJ1-1	CASSYSGTANTEAFF	TGTGCCAGCAGTTACTCCGGGACAGCGAACACTGAAGCTTTCTTT
TRBV19	-	TRBD1	TRBJ2-2	CASSTGLGQGNTGELFF	TGTGCCAGTAGTACGGGGTTGGGACAGGGAAACACCGGGGAGCTGTTTTTT
TRBV27	once	TRBD2	TRBJ2-1	CASSSWGRAFNEQFF	TGTGCCAGCAGTAGTTGGGGGAGGGCCTTTAATGAGCAGTTCTTC
TRBV29-1	few	TRBD1	TRBJ1-3	CSVEIGSRGNLGNTIYF	TGCAGCGTTGAGATCGGGAGCAGGGGGAACCTTGGAAACACCATATATTTT
TRBV5-5	-	-	TRBJ1-1	CASSLVANTEAFF	TGTGCCAGCAGCTTGGTAGCGAACACTGAAGCTTTCTTT
TRBV5-4	once	TRBD1	TRBJ1-1	CAIQEGQGVQDTEAFF	TGTGCCATCCAGGAGGGACAGGGGGTGCAGGACACTGAAGCTTTCTTT